This TCR beta chain originates from a study of cytomegalovirus exposure and HLA in healthy donors. General study points: Presence/absence analyses took donor sequencing depth as roughly uniform.

As to this clone: What it binds is not known.

Use of 60 Vbeta and 13 Jbeta primers characterized the PCR. In the source study's methods: Roughly 11 million shared chains were among roughly 81 million unique TCR beta chains counted in a later analysis. Only in-frame clones appear in the TCRdb table, and some are missing; sequencing was by immunoSEQ multiplex PCR. V and J calls and clone size are copied from that table; D and trimming were computed from the DNA. Counted here are more than 130,000 clones, about 80% occurring once; the ten biggest clones make up about 2.2%. Germline-derived CDR1 and CDR2 are SGHDN and FVKESK. There are 13 residues in the CDR3. Trimming removed 5 bases from V and 7 bases from J, with 14 bases in between.

The chain combines TRBV14 with TRBJ1-1; D may be TRBD1 (5 bases). This receptor was identified in a young man in good health and CMV-seronegative. The specimen was PBMCs. The CDR3 region is CASSAEGLHEAFF. The CDR3 coding sequence is TGTGCCAGCAGCGCAGAGGGACTCCATGAAGCTTTCTTT.